What follows are 10 T cell receptor beta chains derived from one specimen sequenced in a study of Graves' ophthalmopathy and Graves' hyperthyroidism. RNA transcripts yielded amplified TCR beta CDR3 regions. In the first round, RT-PCR was carried out with HTBI primers, and a multiplex PCR formed the second round. TCRdb fed the multiplex PCR reads into MiXCR, producing one record per CDR3 protein. Here the sample spans about 210,000 distinct CDR3 sequences, less than 30% being singletons. The sequenced sample was peripheral blood. These receptors all come from a man aged 50-59 years with Graves' ophthalmopathy.

The sample holds many counts of this clonotype. The chain couples TRBV5-1 to TRBJ2-5; 10 nucleotides line up with TRBD1. Trimming cost V 4 bases and J 4 bases; bases outside gene matches: 7. The germline gives CDR1 SGHRS, CDR2 YFSETQ. The CDR3 is made up of 15 amino acids. CDR3 DNA: TGCGCCAGCAGCCCGACGACAGGGGGCGGAGAGACCCAGTACTTC. Its translation is CASSPTTGGGETQYF. Full variable domain (missing parts from reference TRBV5-1 and TRBJ2-5): KAGVTQTPRYLIKTRGQQVTLSCSPISGHRSVSWYQQTPGQGLQFLFEYFSETQRNKGNFPGRFSGRQFSNSRSEMNVSTLELGDSALYLCASSPTTGGGETQYFGPGTRLLVL.

In its sample, this clonotype was seen many times. V gene TRBV7-9 combines with J gene TRBJ2-7; TRBD2 agrees at 12 bases. The CDR3 consists of 17 residues. Germline V gene sequence: CDR1 SEHNR, CDR2 FQNEAQ (reference sequence). The V segment lost 0 bases and the J segment 2 bases; nucleotides outside the gene matches: 5. This CDR3 is CASSLAGTSGLPYEQYF. Written as DNA, the CDR3 is TGTGCCAGCAGCTTAGCCGGGACTAGCGGGTTACCCTACGAGCAGTACTTC.

V and J are TRBV12-3 or TRBV12-4 and TRBJ1-1; D gene unclear. This CDR3 comprises 11 residues. Deletions cut 6 bases from V and 10 bases from J, with 12 bases between. CDR3 loop: CASRDWRGAFF. The DNA for the CDR3 is TGTGCCAGCAGAGACTGGCGTGGAGCTTTCTTT.

The chain carries TRBV20-1 and TRBJ1-1; D remains unclear. Looked up from germline, CDR1 is DFQATT and CDR2 is SNEGSKA (reference sequence). The V end was cut by 7 bases, the J end by 0 bases, with 12 bases between. The CDR3 length is 13 residues. The CDR3 coding sequence is TGCAGTGTACGGACGGGCATGAACACTGAAGCTTTCTTT. This gives the protein CSVRTGMNTEAFF.

This chain's CDR3 is CASSEVPRSSYEQYF. The CDR3 DNA is TGTGCCAGCAGTGAAGTTCCACGATCGTCCTACGAGCAGTACTTC. This sequence joins TRBV6-1 and TRBJ2-7; no clear D. This CDR3 has 15 residues. Germline V gene lookup returns CDR1 MNHNS and CDR2 SASEGT. V dropped 1 base and J dropped 1 base, with 11 bases sitting between them.

This clonotype was counted only a few times. The chain employs TRBV4-2 and TRBJ2-7; possible D gene TRBD1, 6 bases. The V end lost 1 base, the J end lost 0 bases, and 13 bases lay between the germline ends. The CDR3 totals 16 residues. Germline V gene sequence: CDR1 LGHNA, CDR2 YNFKEQ. This chain's CDR3 is CASSQVFGQHSYEQYF. The CDR3 bases are TGTGCCAGCAGCCAAGTTTTCGGACAGCACTCCTACGAGCAGTACTTC.

This clonotype was detected ten times or more. The V call is TRBV19, the J call TRBJ1-1; 7 nucleotides match TRBD1. After removal of 5 bases from V and 1 base from J, the junction contained 4 bases not matched to a gene. The germline gives CDR1 LNHDA, CDR2 SQIVND (reference sequence). The CDR3 is made up of 14 amino acids. The CDR3 DNA reads TGTGCCAGTAGTCTGGACAGGACGAACACTGAAGCTTTCTTT. Encoded protein: CASSLDRTNTEAFF.

The sample holds many counts of this clonotype. The chain uses TRBV2 and TRBJ2-5, with D perhaps matching TRBD1 (6 bases). CDR1 SNHLY and CDR2 FYNNEI come from the germline V gene. The CDR3 has 14 amino acids. The V gene lost 3 bases and the J gene lost 3 bases, with 11 bases spanning the gap. CDR3 nucleotides: TGTGCCAGCAGTGATCGGGCAGGGGAAGAGACCCAGTACTTC. Protein sequence: CASSDRAGEETQYF.

This clonotype was recorded at least ten times. The chain has TRBV19 and TRBJ1-1, with D perhaps matching TRBD1 (5 bases). Trimming stripped 6 bases from V and 1 base from J, with 15 bases between. Germline V CDR1 and CDR2: LNHDA, SQIVND (reference sequence). The length of the CDR3 is 15 residues. The CDR3 sequence: CASSVGGTQNTEAFF. The CDR3 bases are TGTGCCAGTAGCGTTGGGGGGACCCAGAACACTGAAGCTTTCTTT.

The V and J genes are TRBV7-3 and TRBJ2-5; 8 positions agree with TRBD2. With 5 bases clipped from V and 4 bases from J, the junction kept 9 bases outside the gene matches. The CDR3 covers 15 residues. Per germline, CDR1 SGHTA and CDR2 FQGTGA. CDR3 bases: TGTGCCAGCAGCCTATCGGGGGGGTTCAGAGAGACCCAGTACTTC. This gives the protein CASSLSGGFRETQYF. The full variable domain, with the rest looked up from reference TRBV7-3 and TRBJ2-5, is GAGVSQTPSNKVTEKGKYVELRCDPISGHTALYWYRQSLGQGPEFLIYFQGTGAADDSGLPNDRFFAVRPEGSVSTLKIQRTERGDSAVYLCASSLSGGFRETQYFGPGTRLLVL.